A selection of T cell receptor beta chains follows, all from one sample in a study of blood T cell repertoires in COVID-19. This table comes from immunoSEQ multiplex PCR, and its TCRdb copy is limited to in-frame clones, with some not included. The data show 150,000 to 200,000 clones, more than 75% seen once. Sequencing was performed on peripheral blood. Every receptor here comes from a man between 18 and 35 years old with active or convalescent COVID-19. Each CDR3 is given with its conserved first and last residue. A D gene is named only where the DNA matches it firmly. Clone size is not always given. Where it is, it says once, few, many or a class for expanded clones.

clone_size j_call v_call d_call cdr3_aa cdr3_nt
NA TRBJ1-1 TRBV10-1 NA CASSNNPGLSEAFF TGCGCCAGCAGTAACAATCCCGGACTGTCTGAAGCTTTCTTT
few TRBJ1-5 TRBV25-1 NA CASSGGGFQPQHF TGTGCCAGCAGTGGAGGTGGGTTTCAGCCCCAGCATTTT
once TRBJ1-1 TRBV3-1/TRBV3-2 NA CASSQARGLSTEAFF TGTGCCAGCAGCCAAGCACGAGGGTTATCCACTGAAGCTTTCTTT
NA TRBJ1-2 TRBV6-5 NA CASSQTDNTYTF TGTGCCAGCAGTCAGACGGACAATACCTACACCTTC
NA TRBJ2-7 TRBV5-4 TRBD1 CASSFGTGNYEQYF TGTGCCAGCAGCTTCGGGACAGGGAATTACGAGCAGTACTTC
NA TRBJ1-1 TRBV9 TRBD1 CASSVGGTVLNTEAFF TGTGCCAGCAGCGTAGGGGGGACAGTTTTGAACACTGAAGCTTTCTTT
NA TRBJ2-6 TRBV5-1 NA CASSLGVGANVLTF TGCGCCAGCAGCTTAGGGGTTGGGGCCAACGTCCTGACTTTC
NA TRBJ2-1 TRBV27 TRBD1 CASSLRPWTGERNEQFF TGTGCCAGCAGTTTACGACCCTGGACAGGGGAAAGGAATGAGCAGTTCTTC
few TRBJ2-1 TRBV2 NA CASSEGIFGGVNNEQFF TGTGCCAGCAGTGAAGGCATATTCGGCGGGGTGAACAATGAGCAGTTCTTC
NA TRBJ2-5 TRBV4-1 NA CASSQDPPAFRTGETQYF TGCGCCAGCAGCCAAGATCCGCCGGCTTTTAGAACGGGAGAGACCCAGTACTTC
once TRBJ2-7 TRBV5-1 TRBD1 CASSWGQGASSYEQYF TGCGCCAGCAGCTGGGGACAGGGGGCTTCCTCCTACGAGCAGTACTTC
few TRBJ1-5 TRBV28 TRBD1 CASGNDLTGGNQPQHF TGTGCCAGCGGAAACGATTTAACAGGGGGCAATCAGCCCCAGCATTTT
once TRBJ1-5 TRBV6-5 TRBD1 CASSKTGAYNQPQHF TGTGCCAGCAGTAAAACAGGGGCCTACAATCAGCCCCAGCATTTT
NA TRBJ1-3 TRBV19 NA CASSMVGGGFSGNTIYF TGTGCCAGTAGTATGGTTGGGGGGGGATTCTCTGGAAACACCATATATTTT
NA TRBJ2-1 TRBV27 NA CASSFRLPFGEQFF TGTGCCAGCAGTTTTCGACTACCATTCGGTGAGCAGTTCTTC
NA TRBJ2-7 TRBV19 TRBD1 CASMGQGGTYEQYF TGTGCCAGTATGGGACAGGGTGGGACCTACGAGCAGTACTTC
NA TRBJ1-1 TRBV29-1 NA CSVAFQGNTEAFF TGCAGCGTCGCCTTCCAGGGGAACACTGAAGCTTTCTTT
NA TRBJ2-3 TRBV7-2 TRBD2 CASRGLTSGVRGTDTQYF TGTGCCAGCAGAGGCCTGACTAGCGGGGTTCGGGGGACAGATACGCAGTATTTT
NA TRBJ1-5 TRBV15 NA CATSRDRGGGGNQPQHF TGTGCCACCAGCAGAGATCGGGGAGGGGGGGGCAATCAGCCCCAGCATTTT
NA TRBJ1-2 TRBV6-5 NA CASSYGAVYGYTF TGTGCCAGCAGTTACGGGGCAGTCTATGGCTACACCTTC
NA TRBJ2-6 TRBV6-5 NA CASSYGTTGANVLTF TGTGCCAGCAGTTACGGTACTACTGGGGCCAACGTCCTGACTTTC
NA TRBJ1-2 TRBV10-3 TRBD1 CAISDRQGNYGYTF TGTGCCATCAGTGACCGACAGGGGAACTATGGCTACACCTTC
once TRBJ1-1 TRBV4-1 NA CASSQAREDTEAFF TGCGCCAGCAGCCAAGCAAGGGAGGACACTGAAGCTTTCTTT